The 16 T cell receptor beta chains listed next were all sequenced from one sample in a study of blood T cell repertoires in COVID-19 (dated by TCRdb to the early 2020s). The method behind the library was the immunoSEQ multiplex PCR assay. As stored in TCRdb, this immuneACCESS dataset retains in-frame rearrangements with V and J assigned. A fraction of the clones does not appear; measured against another copy, unresolved V genes explain less than half of the discrepancy, and the remainder lacks a known reason. Within this sample are about 310,000 clones, with approximately 89% of them counted one time only. The biggest ten clones account for 8% to 10% of the sample. Material: PBMCs or T cells enriched from blood (not recorded which). These receptors were taken from a woman aged 35 to 49 who had recovered from COVID-19.

This chain joins TRBV25-1 and TRBJ2-7; 10 nucleotides line up with TRBD1. The CDR3 totals 15 residues. V gave up 6 bases and J gave up 4 bases; unmatched junction bases: 9. Germline V CDR1 and CDR2: MGHDK, SYGVNS. CDR3 coding DNA: TGTGCCAGCAGCCCCGGGACAGGGGCCTTATACGAGCAGTACTTC. This translates into CASSPGTGALYEQYF.

This chain uses TRBV10-3 with TRBJ1-6, with TRBD1 matching over 8 bases. Germline V lookup: CDR1 ENHRY, CDR2 SYGVKD. This CDR3 is 14 amino acids long. Trimming cost V 8 bases and J 6 bases; bases outside gene matches: 6. The CDR3 DNA reads TGTGCCATCTCCTCTGGACAGGGTAATTCACCCCTCCACTTT. Translated, it gives CAISSGQGNSPLHF.

The rearrangement joins TRBV4-3 to TRBJ2-3; D may be TRBD2 (6 bases). The V gene lost 0 bases and the J gene lost 2 bases, with 12 bases spanning the gap. The CDR3 spans 16 residues. In germline, CDR1 is LGHNA, CDR2 YSLEER. The CDR3: CASSQDLRGNTDTQYF. The CDR3 coding sequence is TGCGCCAGCAGCCAAGATCTACGGGGGAACACAGATACGCAGTATTTT.

This clone was counted once. V usage is TRBV7-8 and J usage is TRBJ2-1, with D possibly being TRBD1 (5 bases). The germline V gene has CDR1 SGHVS and CDR2 FQNEAQ. The ends were cut back, 4 bases at V and 7 bases at J, with 17 bases in the middle. This CDR3 spans 15 amino acids. The CDR3, as DNA: TGTGCCAGCAGCTCATACTTGGGGCCTACGAATGAGCAGTTCTTC. Residues: CASSSYLGPTNEQFF.

The chain recombines TRBV11-2 with TRBJ2-2, with 10 nucleotides matching TRBD2. The CDR3 spans 14 residues. Germline V gives CDR1 SGHAT, CDR2 FQNNGV. The ends lost 3 bases at V and 6 bases at J; junction bases unmatched: 1. CDR3 amino acids: CASSLLAGAGELFF. CDR3 bases: TGTGCCAGCAGCTTGCTAGCGGGAGCCGGGGAGCTGTTTTTT.

J is TRBJ1-1 and V is TRBV27, with 9 bases identical to TRBD1. V shed 6 bases, J shed 6 bases, and the junction held 5 bases outside the gene matches. This CDR3 has 13 residues. From germline, CDR1 is MNHEY and CDR2 SMNVEV (reference sequence). The DNA for the CDR3 is TGTGCCAGCAGGGGACAGGGCTTGTCTGAAGCTTTCTTT. This translates into CASRGQGLSEAFF.

The chain recombines TRBV29-1 with TRBJ2-4; 12 bases agree with TRBD1. Looked up from germline, CDR1 is SQVTM and CDR2 is ANQGSEA. J was trimmed by 5 bases and V by 7 bases; bases with no gene match: 15. The CDR3 is 17 residues long. Here the CDR3 DNA reads TGCAGCGCCGATGCCGGGACAGGGGGCTCCGACCAAAACATTCAGTACTTC. This codes for CSADAGTGGSDQNIQYF.

DNA for the CDR3: TGTGCCAGCAGCCCCCGGACAGGGAAGGGAACCGGGGAGCTGTTTTTT. Its protein product is CASSPRTGKGTGELFF. V is TRBV9 and J is TRBJ2-2; 8 nucleotides agree with TRBD1. After removal of 4 bases from V and 5 bases from J, the junction contained 10 bases not matched to a gene. The CDR3 has 16 amino acids. Germline V gene sequence: CDR1 SGDLS, CDR2 YYNGEE.

The chain links TRBV5-5 to TRBJ2-1; D possibly corresponds to TRBD2 (6 bases). The CDR3 is 16 residues long. In germline, CDR1 is SGHKS, CDR2 YYEKEE (reference sequence). V was clipped by 3 bases and J by 4 bases, with 17 bases between them. The CDR3 reads CASSSPSAGPYNEQFF. The CDR3 region has the DNA TGTGCCAGCAGCTCTCCGAGTGCGGGACCGTACAATGAGCAGTTCTTC.

This chain uses TRBV7-9 with TRBJ2-1; D ambiguous. Trimming stripped 5 bases from V and 0 bases from J, with 14 bases between. Germline V gene data show CDR1 as SEHNR and CDR2 as FQNEAQ (reference sequence). The CDR3 contains 16 residues. The DNA for the CDR3 is TGTGCCAGCAGCCAACTCAGCGCAAGCTCCTACAATGAGCAGTTCTTC. Translated: CASSQLSASSYNEQFF.

The chain uses TRBV2 and TRBJ2-5, with 9 positions matching TRBD1. CDR3 length equals 15 residues. The trim removed 6 bases at V and 7 bases at J, leaving 12 bases unmatched. The germline CDR1 and CDR2 sequences are SNHLY and FYNNEI. In nucleotides, the CDR3 is TGTGCCAGCAGATTGGGACAGGGAGGTATCGGGACCCAGTACTTC. Translation gives CASRLGQGGIGTQYF.

A single count supports this clone. The chain has TRBV2 and TRBJ1-4; D remains unclear. CDR3 size: 14 residues. Germline CDR1 is SNHLY and CDR2 is FYNNEI. Between the trimmed V and J ends, which lost 2 bases and 8 bases, there was a span of 12 bases. This CDR3 reads CASSERGQLEKLFF. The CDR3 nucleotides are TGTGCCAGCAGTGAAAGAGGCCAGCTAGAAAAACTGTTTTTT.

This chain links TRBV19 with TRBJ1-6, with 7 bases aligning to TRBD1. The junction had 5 bases not matched to a gene; V was cut back by 3 bases and J by 9 bases. The CDR3 length is 14 residues. Germline lookup yields CDR1 LNHDA and CDR2 SQIVND (reference sequence). CDR3 bases: TGTGCCAGTAGTATCGACAGGGAAGGTTCACCCCTCCACTTT. Protein sequence: CASSIDREGSPLHF.

V usage is TRBV30 and J usage is TRBJ1-5; the D gene is possibly TRBD1 (6 bases). Per germline, CDR1 GTSNPN and CDR2 SVGIG (reference sequence). The CDR3 loop spans 12 amino acids. Trimming stripped 4 bases from V and 4 bases from J, with 8 bases between. CDR3 coding DNA: TGTGCCTGGAACACAGGGAATCAGCCCCAGCATTTT. This encodes CAWNTGNQPQHF.

The rearrangement links TRBV27 to TRBJ2-6; the D is unclear. V lost 4 bases, J lost 2 bases, and 12 bases lay in between. Germline CDR1 is MNHEY and CDR2 is SMNVEV (reference sequence). This CDR3 is built from 16 residues. CDR3 nucleotide sequence: TGTGCCAGCAGTTCCCTCGTCCTCGCTGGGGCCAACGTCCTGACTTTC. Protein product: CASSSLVLAGANVLTF.

The rearrangement uses TRBV30 and TRBJ2-7, with D possibly matching TRBD2 (5 bases). Germline CDR1 reads GTSNPN; CDR2 reads SVGIG (reference sequence). This CDR3 is 14 amino acids long. V was cut by 1 base and J by 6 bases, with 16 bases left in between. The CDR3 sequence is CAWSEGMEVVEQYF. The CDR3 DNA reads as TGTGCCTGGAGTGAAGGTATGGAGGTGGTCGAGCAGTACTTC. Combining the CDR3 with reference TRBV30 and TRBJ2-7 gives the whole variable domain SQTIHQWPATLVQPVGSPLSLECTVEGTSNPNLYWYRQAAGRGLQLLFYSVGIGQISSEVPQNLSASRPQDRQFILSSKKLLLSDSGFYLCAWSEGMEVVEQYFGPGTRLTVT.